One T cell receptor beta chain is described in this entry. The sample originates from a study of T cells after yellow fever vaccination. The V and J ends lost 8 bases and 7 bases respectively, with 11 bases between them. Germline CDR1 SQVTM, CDR2 ANQGSEA. There are 10 residues in the CDR3. Via MiXCR, TCRdb re-called the 5' RACE reads, giving one row per CDR3 protein. This table holds nearly 550,000 distinct CDR3 sequences, 19% found once. The receptor was derived from a man aged 25 to 45 who received the YFV17D yellow fever vaccine. Sequences were derived from PBMCs, sampled 15 days after the yellow fever booster vaccination. The chain is built from TRBV29-1 and TRBJ2-5; no clear D gene. DNA for the CDR3: TGCAGCTCCCAATGGGGGACCCAGTACTTC. Amino acids: CSSQWGTQYF.